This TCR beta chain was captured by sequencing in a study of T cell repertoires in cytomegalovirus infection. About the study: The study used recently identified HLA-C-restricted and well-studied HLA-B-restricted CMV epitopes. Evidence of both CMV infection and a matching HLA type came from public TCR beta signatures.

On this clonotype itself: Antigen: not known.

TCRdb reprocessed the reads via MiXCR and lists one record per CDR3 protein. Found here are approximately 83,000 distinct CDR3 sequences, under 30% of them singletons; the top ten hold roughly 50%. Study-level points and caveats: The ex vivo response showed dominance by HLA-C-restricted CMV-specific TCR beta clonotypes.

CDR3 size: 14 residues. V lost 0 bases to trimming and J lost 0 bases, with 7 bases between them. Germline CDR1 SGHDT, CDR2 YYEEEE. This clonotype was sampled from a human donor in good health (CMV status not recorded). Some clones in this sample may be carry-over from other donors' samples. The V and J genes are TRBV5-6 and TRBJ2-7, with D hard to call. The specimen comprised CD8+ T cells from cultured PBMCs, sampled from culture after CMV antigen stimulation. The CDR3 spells CASSLVQSSYEQYF. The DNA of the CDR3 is TGTGCCAGCAGCTTGGTTCAGAGCTCCTACGAGCAGTACTTC.